A selection of T cell receptor beta chains follows, all from one sample in a study of blood T cell repertoires in COVID-19. Using immunoSEQ multiplex PCR, the repertoire was profiled, and TCRdb retains in-frame clones only, with some absent. The sample includes under 250,000 clones, around 85% of them seen just once. Material: peripheral blood. The receptor set was obtained from a woman aged 80 or over with acute or convalescent COVID-19. Each CDR3 is given with its conserved first and last residue.

V,J,CDR3
TRBV10-3,TRBJ2-7,CAIRSRATYEQYF
TRBV7-6,TRBJ2-1,CASSLGLAGEQFF
TRBV6-1,TRBJ2-1,CASSEVRGGQFF
TRBV12-3/TRBV12-4,TRBJ1-6,CASANPLHF
TRBV7-2,TRBJ1-4,CASSPRQVANEKLFF
TRBV19,TRBJ1-1,CASSIDGGAGTEAFF
TRBV19,TRBJ2-3,CASSITGLAGGHDTQYF
TRBV28,TRBJ1-4,CAGSTGRLEKLFF
TRBV2,TRBJ1-4,CASSPTGGEKLFF
TRBV30,TRBJ1-2,CAWSVLSTASYTF
TRBV24-1,TRBJ1-5,CATSDFGKQPQHF
TRBV7-3,TRBJ2-5,CASSRAGGPETQYF
TRBV5-1,TRBJ1-5,CASSLGTGSNQPQHF
TRBV5-1,TRBJ1-1,CASSRSGQLVFTEAFF
TRBV5-1,TRBJ1-2,CASSPGSYGYTF
TRBV28,TRBJ1-3,CASSQGGDRSIYF
TRBV5-6,TRBJ2-2,CASSLIGDIGELFF
TRBV5-1,TRBJ2-1,CASSTGQGPNEQFF
TRBV7-3,TRBJ2-3,CASSLTSGRGGDTQYF
TRBV4-1,TRBJ1-2,CASSQFDRVLSGYTF
TRBV5-5,TRBJ1-1,CASSFGDRWNTEAFF
TRBV2,TRBJ2-7,CASSVEGGSEQYF
TRBV29-1,TRBJ1-1,CSVDQGNTEAFF
TRBV9,TRBJ2-5,CASSASSYGTSGHQETQYF
TRBV5-1,TRBJ1-6,CASSLGGAYNSPLHF
TRBV3-1/TRBV3-2,TRBJ2-6,CASEPRGANVLTF
TRBV10-1,TRBJ1-4,CASSESRDTLKVGEKLFF
TRBV4-1,TRBJ1-5,CASSHGGQNNQPQHF
TRBV7-9,TRBJ2-7,CASSPRTGGFDEQYF
TRBV5-1,TRBJ2-5,CASSWEPTGTQETQYF
TRBV6-2/TRBV6-3,TRBJ2-1,CASSDGGQSYNEQFF
TRBV29-1,TRBJ1-2,CSVERGGYTF
TRBV3-1/TRBV3-2,TRBJ1-2,CASSPGTGNYGYTF
TRBV18,TRBJ1-1,CASSPGQANTEAFF
TRBV19,TRBJ2-2,CASSPPGVNTGELFF
TRBV25-1,TRBJ2-7,CASSTTTSSYEQYF
TRBV6-1,TRBJ2-3,CASSEPGGTDTQYF
TRBV15,TRBJ2-2,CATSRDRVTGELFF
TRBV5-1,TRBJ2-7,CASRGRTGNVGEQYF
TRBV5-8,TRBJ2-6,CASSPNSGANVLTF
TRBV6-2/TRBV6-3,TRBJ2-2,CASSDRGPRSGELFF
TRBV3-1/TRBV3-2,TRBJ1-1,CASSQDSTGVGTEAFF
TRBV5-1,TRBJ2-3,CASSLVGGGAGDTQYF
TRBV5-1,TRBJ2-7,CASSPWDRAYEQYF
TRBV3-1/TRBV3-2,TRBJ1-5,CASSQAREGRPQHF
TRBV11-3,TRBJ2-3,CASSLSEPRTDTQYF
TRBV12-5,TRBJ2-1,CASGIAGEQFF
TRBV12-5,TRBJ2-2,CASGFAQGPLGELFF
TRBV5-5,TRBJ2-1,CATSQGAGDEQFF
TRBV25-1,TRBJ1-6,CASSDRWGTESAPLHF
TRBV5-6,TRBJ1-4,CASSPLGGPPLF
TRBV19,TRBJ1-5,CASSLSLEQPQHF
TRBV9,TRBJ2-5,CASSVGPRLGQETQYF
TRBV12-3/TRBV12-4,TRBJ1-2,CASSPSYSGGYTF
TRBV28,TRBJ1-5,CASSPDRENQPQHF
TRBV9,TRBJ2-7,CASSVDREGYEQYF
TRBV4-1,TRBJ1-5,CASSQAGTRNQPQHF
TRBV10-1,TRBJ2-6,CASGPGHNSGANVLTF